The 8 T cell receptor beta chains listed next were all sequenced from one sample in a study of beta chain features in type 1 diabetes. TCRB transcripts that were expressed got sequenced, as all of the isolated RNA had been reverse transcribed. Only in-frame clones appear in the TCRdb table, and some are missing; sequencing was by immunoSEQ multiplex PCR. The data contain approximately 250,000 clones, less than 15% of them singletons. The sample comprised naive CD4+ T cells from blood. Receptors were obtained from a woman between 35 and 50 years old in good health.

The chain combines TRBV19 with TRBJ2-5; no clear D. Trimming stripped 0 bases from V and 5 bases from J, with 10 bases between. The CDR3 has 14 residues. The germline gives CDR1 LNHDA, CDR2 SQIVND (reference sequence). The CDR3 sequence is CASSIDRRRETQYF. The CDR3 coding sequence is TGTGCCAGTAGTATAGATCGTCGGCGGGAGACCCAGTACTTC.

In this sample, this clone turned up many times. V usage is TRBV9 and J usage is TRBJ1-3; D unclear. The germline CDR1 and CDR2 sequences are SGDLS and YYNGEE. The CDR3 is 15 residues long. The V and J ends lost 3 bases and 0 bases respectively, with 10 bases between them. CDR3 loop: CASSGAGVSGNTIYF. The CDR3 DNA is TGTGCCAGCAGCGGGGCAGGCGTCTCTGGAAACACCATATATTTT.

The CDR3 sequence: CASRTTGSSYEQYF. For the CDR3, the DNA is TGTGCCAGCAGGACCACGGGTAGCTCCTACGAGCAGTACTTC. V is TRBV5-8 and J is TRBJ2-7; D remains ambiguous. Germline CDR1 and CDR2: SGHTS and YDEGEE. The CDR3 has 14 residues. Trimming removed 5 bases at V and 0 bases at J, with 12 bases between.

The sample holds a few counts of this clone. The CDR3 nucleotides read TGCGCCAGCAGTCAAATCCCCCTCGCGGGGGTTAGGTCAGATACGCAGTATTTT. Translating gives CASSQIPLAGVRSDTQYF. The chain joins TRBV23-1 to TRBJ2-3, with 7 bases fitting TRBD2. TRBV23-1 is labeled an ORF, and its function is uncertain. The CDR3 contains 18 residues. V was pared by 2 bases and J by 4 bases, with 15 bases of the junction left unmatched.

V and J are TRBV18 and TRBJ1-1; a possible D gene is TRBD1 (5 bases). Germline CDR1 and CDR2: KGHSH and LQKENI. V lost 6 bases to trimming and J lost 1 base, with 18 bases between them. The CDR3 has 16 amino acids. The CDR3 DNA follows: TGTGCCAGCTCCCACTCCGTTTGGGGCGGGAACACTGAAGCTTTCTTT. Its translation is CASSHSVWGGNTEAFF.

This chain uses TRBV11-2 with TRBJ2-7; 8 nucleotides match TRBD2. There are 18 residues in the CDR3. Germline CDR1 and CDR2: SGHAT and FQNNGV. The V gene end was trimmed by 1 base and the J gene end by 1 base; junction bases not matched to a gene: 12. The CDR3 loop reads CASSLGRARGGPSYEQYF. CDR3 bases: TGTGCCAGCAGCTTAGGTCGGGCTCGCGGGGGGCCTTCCTACGAGCAGTACTTC.

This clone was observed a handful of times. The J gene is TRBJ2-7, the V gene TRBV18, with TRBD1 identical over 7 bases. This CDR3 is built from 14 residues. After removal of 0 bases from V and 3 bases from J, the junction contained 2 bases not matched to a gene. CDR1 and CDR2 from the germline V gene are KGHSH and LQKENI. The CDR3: CASSPPYRGYEQYF. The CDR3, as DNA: TGTGCCAGCTCACCACCGTACAGGGGCTACGAGCAGTACTTC. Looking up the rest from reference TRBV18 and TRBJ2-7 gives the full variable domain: NAGVMQNPRHLVRRRGQEARLRCSPMKGHSHVYWYRQLPEEGLKFMVYLQKENIIDESGMPKERFSAEFPKEGPSILRIQQVVRGDSAAYFCASSPPYRGYEQYFGPGTRLTVT.

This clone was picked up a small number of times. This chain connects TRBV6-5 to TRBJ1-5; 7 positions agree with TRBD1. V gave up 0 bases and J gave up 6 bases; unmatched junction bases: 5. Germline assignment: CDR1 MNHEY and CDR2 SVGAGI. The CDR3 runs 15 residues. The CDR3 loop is CASSYSGTVSQPQHF. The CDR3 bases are TGTGCCAGCAGTTACTCCGGGACAGTTAGTCAGCCCCAGCATTTT.